These 26 T cell receptor beta chains were sequenced from one sample in a study of blood T cell repertoires in COVID-19. This table comes from immunoSEQ multiplex PCR, and its TCRdb copy is limited to in-frame clones, with some not included. This sample has 150,000 to 250,000 clones, with around 82% found just once. Sequencing used PBMCs or T cells enriched from blood (not recorded which). These receptors all stem from a middle-aged man who had recovered from COVID-19.

The V and J genes are TRBV28 and TRBJ2-7; 12 bases fit TRBD1. The germline V gene has CDR1 MDHEN and CDR2 SYDVKM. This CDR3 has 16 amino acids. Germline trimming cut 4 bases from V and 6 bases from J; bases unmatched to any gene: 10. In DNA, the CDR3 is TGTGCCAGCAGTTCTCCGGGACAGGGGGCATCGGGCGAGCAGTACTTC. Encoded protein: CASSSPGQGASGEQYF.

The CDR3 DNA sequence: TGTGCCAGCAGTGACTCAGGGGACAATTTTAACACCGGGGAGCTGTTTTTT. Protein sequence: CASSDSGDNFNTGELFF. This chain uses TRBV6-4 with TRBJ2-2; a possible D gene is TRBD1 (6 bases). The CDR3 runs 17 residues. V was pared by 0 bases and J by 2 bases, with 13 bases between. In germline, CDR1 is MRHNA, CDR2 SNTAGT.

The chain joins TRBV10-3 to TRBJ1-1, with TRBD1 as a possible D gene (5 bases). CDR3 length: 12 amino acids. Germline V CDR1 and CDR2: ENHRY, SYGVKD. V was trimmed by 4 bases and J by 7 bases, leaving 10 bases between them. CDR3 nucleotide sequence: TGTGCCATCAGTGGGACGCAGGGTGAAGCTTTCTTT. Translating gives CAISGTQGEAFF.

This sequence joins TRBV29-1 and TRBJ2-1; D remains ambiguous. V lost 3 bases and J lost 0, with 6 bases in between. CDR1 and CDR2 (germline): SQVTM, ANQGSEA. CDR3 length equals 13 residues. CDR3 DNA: TGCAGCGTTGACCCCCGCTCCTACAATGAGCAGTTCTTC. It yields the protein CSVDPRSYNEQFF.

The chain couples TRBV5-1 to TRBJ2-1, with 7 bases matching TRBD2. Per germline, CDR1 SGHRS and CDR2 YFSETQ. This CDR3 comprises 16 residues. Trimming at V came to 5 bases and at J to 4 bases, leaving 12 bases not matched to a gene. The CDR3 bases are TGCGCCAGCAGGGAAGGGGAGACTAGCCTTTACAATGAGCAGTTCTTC. Amino acids: CASREGETSLYNEQFF.

The V and J genes are TRBV11-3 and TRBJ1-1, with D possibly being TRBD1 (5 bases). The CDR3 runs 22 residues. The V and J ends lost 0 bases and 1 base respectively, with 30 bases between them. Germline V gives CDR1 SGHNT, CDR2 YENEEA. The CDR3 nucleotides read TGTGCCAGCAGCTTAGATTTCCGCCTCCTGACAATTGGGGGGGTCGCGAACACTGAAGCTTTCTTT. Residues: CASSLDFRLLTIGGVANTEAFF.

CDR3 nucleotide sequence: TGCGCCAGCAGCCCGACAAGCCGGGACAGGGGGTCCTACGAGCAGTACTTC. It specifies CASSPTSRDRGSYEQYF. The genes are TRBV5-1 and TRBJ2-7; TRBD1 aligns across 11 bases. Trimming removed 4 bases from V and 1 base from J; junction bases left unmatched: 10. The CDR3 is made up of 17 amino acids. The V gene's germline CDR1 is SGHRS and CDR2 YFSETQ.

This chain links TRBV10-1 with TRBJ1-1; TRBD1 matches at 9 bases. CDR1 and CDR2 from the germline V gene are WNHNN and SYGVQD (reference sequence). The CDR3 has 18 residues. V gave up 2 bases and J gave up 2 bases; unmatched junction bases: 12. This CDR3 reads CASSEEDRGITSNTEAFF. CDR3 in DNA: TGCGCCAGCAGTGAGGAGGACAGGGGAATAACATCTAACACTGAAGCTTTCTTT.

This clone showed up many times. This chain uses TRBV6-2 or TRBV6-3 with TRBJ1-5, with 7 bases that match TRBD1. This CDR3 region has 18 residues. Unmatched junction bases numbered 8, after V lost 0 bases and J lost 0 bases. CDR1 is MNHEY, CDR2 SVGEGT, per germline. The CDR3 is CASSYSRDRGYSNQPQHF. The CDR3 DNA reads TGTGCCAGCAGTTACTCTAGGGACAGAGGTTATAGCAATCAGCCCCAGCATTTT.

The chain couples TRBV13 to TRBJ2-1; D possibly corresponds to TRBD2 (7 bases). Germline V gene data show CDR1 as PRHDT and CDR2 as FYEKMQ (reference sequence). The germline V and J ends were trimmed by 4 bases and 9 bases, with 19 bases remaining between them. CDR3 length equals 15 residues. CDR3 loop: CASSSGGPGYVEQFF. In DNA form, the CDR3 reads TGTGCCAGCAGCTCCGGGGGGCCCGGTTATGTTGAGCAGTTCTTC.

The chain links TRBV19 to TRBJ2-2; a weak D match, TRBD2 (5 bases). V lost 7 bases and J lost 6, with 30 bases in between. The germline CDR1 and CDR2 sequences are LNHDA and SQIVND (reference sequence). This CDR3 is built from 19 residues. DNA of the CDR3: TGTGCCAGTACCACTACTATGACTTTTGGTAGCGTATTCCCCGGGGAGCTGTTTTTT. Its translation is CASTTTMTFGSVFPGELFF.

The V call is TRBV30, the J call TRBJ2-5, with 8 bases identical to TRBD1. The germline CDR1 and CDR2 sequences are GTSNPN and SVGIG (reference sequence). V lost 4 bases to trimming and J lost 3 bases; unmatched junction nucleotides: 4. CDR3 length equals 13 residues. For the CDR3, the DNA is TGTGCCTGGAACGGACAGGGAAAAGAGACCCAGTACTTC. Amino acid sequence: CAWNGQGKETQYF. Together with reference TRBV30 and TRBJ2-5, the CDR3 gives the full variable domain: SQTIHQWPATLVQPVGSPLSLECTVEGTSNPNLYWYRQAAGRGLQLLFYSVGIGQISSEVPQNLSASRPQDRQFILSSKKLLLSDSGFYLCAWNGQGKETQYFGPGTRLLVL.

A single count supports this clone. This chain joins TRBV2 and TRBJ2-2, with D possibly TRBD1 on 6 matching bases. This CDR3 has 15 amino acids. Germline-derived CDR1 and CDR2 are SNHLY and FYNNEI. V was clipped by 7 bases and J by 1 base, with 13 bases between them. The CDR3 DNA sequence: TGTGCCAGCAATAGTGGGGGCAGGAACACCGGGGAGCTGTTTTTT. It is translated as CASNSGGRNTGELFF.

This chain joins TRBV2 and TRBJ2-1, with TRBD1 matching 7 bases. The CDR3 is 16 residues long. Germline V gene lookup returns CDR1 SNHLY and CDR2 FYNNEI. J gave up 7 bases and V 6 bases, and 15 bases lay outside the gene matches. CDR3 loop: CASRFTELLTGNEQFF. The CDR3 DNA sequence: TGTGCCAGCAGATTTACAGAGCTCCTGACAGGGAATGAGCAGTTCTTC.

The rearrangement joins TRBV5-1 to TRBJ2-7, with D tentatively TRBD2 (6 bases). The CDR3 runs to 13 residues. V gave up 3 bases and J gave up 3 bases, with 10 bases separating them. CDR1 is SGHRS and CDR2 is YFSETQ in the germline V gene. CDR3 protein: CASSSAGNYEQYF. In nucleotides, the CDR3 is TGCGCCAGCAGCTCGGCGGGGAACTACGAGCAGTACTTC.

In this sample, this clone turned up a few times. The chain is built from TRBV30 and TRBJ1-5, with 10 bases aligning to TRBD1. Germline lookup yields CDR1 GTSNPN and CDR2 SVGIG (reference sequence). Unmatched junction bases numbered 1, after V lost 0 bases and J lost 5 bases. The CDR3 contains 14 residues. The CDR3 DNA sequence: TGTGCCTGGAGTGTGGGGACAGGGGATCAGCCCCAGCATTTT. Its translation is CAWSVGTGDQPQHF. The whole variable domain, remainder taken from reference TRBV30 and TRBJ1-5, is SQTIHQWPATLVQPVGSPLSLECTVEGTSNPNLYWYRQAAGRGLQLLFYSVGIGQISSEVPQNLSASRPQDRQFILSSKKLLLSDSGFYLCAWSVGTGDQPQHFGDGTRLSIL.

The rearrangement joins TRBV7-9 to TRBJ1-1; 7 positions agree with TRBD1. V lost 5 bases, J lost 0 bases, and 3 bases stayed unmatched. The CDR3 runs to 14 residues. CDR1 is SEHNR and CDR2 is FQNEAQ in the germline V gene (reference sequence). The CDR3 DNA reads as TGTGCCAGCAGCACCCAGGGGGTGAACACTGAAGCTTTCTTT. It yields the protein CASSTQGVNTEAFF.

This clone was counted between two and nine times. The chain combines TRBV5-4 with TRBJ1-6; TRBD1 aligns across 7 bases. Unmatched junction bases numbered 7, after V lost 4 bases and J lost 3 bases. Germline loops: CDR1 SGHNT, CDR2 YYREEE (reference sequence). The CDR3 runs to 16 residues. The CDR3 sequence: CASSPNTGVYNSPLHF. DNA for the CDR3: TGTGCCAGCAGCCCTAATACAGGGGTCTATAATTCACCCCTCCACTTT.

The V call is TRBV5-1, the J call TRBJ2-4, with 8 positions matching TRBD1. Germline CDR1 reads SGHRS; CDR2 reads YFSETQ. This CDR3 comprises 22 residues. The V and J ends lost 4 bases and 1 base, in that order; junction bases with no gene match: 25. As DNA, the CDR3 is TGCGCCAGCAGCCCCTCCTTACGGGACAGGATTTATGGGTCGTCGGCCAAAAACATTCAGTACTTC. As protein: CASSPSLRDRIYGSSAKNIQYF. Filled out from reference TRBV5-1 and TRBJ2-4, the complete variable domain reads KAGVTQTPRYLIKTRGQQVTLSCSPISGHRSVSWYQQTPGQGLQFLFEYFSETQRNKGNFPGRFSGRQFSNSRSEMNVSTLELGDSALYLCASSPSLRDRIYGSSAKNIQYFGAGTRLSVL.

The chain recombines TRBV2 with TRBJ2-7, with 9 nucleotides matching TRBD1. Germline assignment: CDR1 SNHLY and CDR2 FYNNEI. CDR3 length equals 16 residues. Trimming at V came to 8 bases and at J to 0 bases, leaving 11 bases not matched to a gene. The CDR3 spells CASQKLTGGHSYEQYF. The CDR3, as DNA: TGTGCCAGCCAAAAACTTACAGGGGGCCACTCCTACGAGCAGTACTTC.

The chain links TRBV4-1 to TRBJ2-5, with TRBD2 matching 12 bases. This CDR3 comprises 18 residues. The germline V gene has CDR1 MGHRA and CDR2 YSYEKL. V lost 1 base and J lost 4; bases outside the gene matches: 10. The CDR3 spells CASSQASGGARARETQYF. CDR3 nucleotides: TGCGCCAGCAGCCAAGCTAGCGGGGGGGCCAGAGCTCGAGAGACCCAGTACTTC.

V usage is TRBV6-5 and J usage is TRBJ1-1, with D maybe TRBD1 (5 bases). Per germline, CDR1 MNHEY and CDR2 SVGAGI. Trimming stripped 2 bases from V and 11 bases from J, with 15 bases between. The CDR3 runs 13 residues. The CDR3 region has the DNA TGTGCCAGCAGTTACACTTTGGGGGAGGACGCTTTCTTT. Protein sequence: CASSYTLGEDAFF.

This clone is a singleton in its sample. The CDR3 loop reads CASSFRQEGEQYF. As DNA, the CDR3 is TGTGCCAGCAGTTTTAGACAGGAAGGCGAGCAGTACTTC. The V call is TRBV12-3 or TRBV12-4, the J call TRBJ2-7, with D possibly matching TRBD1 (6 bases). The CDR3 loop spans 13 amino acids. V lost 3 bases and J lost 6, with 12 bases in between.

The chain carries TRBV10-3 and TRBJ2-4, with D possibly TRBD1 on 6 matching bases. CDR1 and CDR2 (germline): ENHRY, SYGVKD. The CDR3 has 12 amino acids. CDR3 sequence (DNA): TGTGTCACCAGGGGCGCAGGTGACATTCAGTACTTC. Its protein is CVTRGAGDIQYF.

The V call is TRBV7-2, the J call TRBJ2-7; D may be TRBD1 (6 bases). Germline values: CDR1 SGHTA, CDR2 FQGNSA. The CDR3 runs to 15 residues. Trimming removed 4 bases from V and 2 bases from J, with 15 bases in between. The CDR3 loop is CASSSALGATYEQYF. The CDR3 region has the DNA TGTGCCAGCAGCTCCGCGCTGGGGGCGACCTACGAGCAGTACTTC.

The rearrangement joins TRBV5-6 to TRBJ1-5, with TRBD1 as a possible D gene (5 bases). V was shortened by 4 bases and J by 1 base, with 15 bases between the two germline ends. CDR1 is SGHDT, CDR2 YYEEEE, per germline. CDR3 length: 16 amino acids. This chain's CDR3 is CASSAQGFLSNQPQHF. CDR3 DNA: TGTGCCAGCAGCGCCCAGGGCTTTCTGAGCAATCAGCCCCAGCATTTT.